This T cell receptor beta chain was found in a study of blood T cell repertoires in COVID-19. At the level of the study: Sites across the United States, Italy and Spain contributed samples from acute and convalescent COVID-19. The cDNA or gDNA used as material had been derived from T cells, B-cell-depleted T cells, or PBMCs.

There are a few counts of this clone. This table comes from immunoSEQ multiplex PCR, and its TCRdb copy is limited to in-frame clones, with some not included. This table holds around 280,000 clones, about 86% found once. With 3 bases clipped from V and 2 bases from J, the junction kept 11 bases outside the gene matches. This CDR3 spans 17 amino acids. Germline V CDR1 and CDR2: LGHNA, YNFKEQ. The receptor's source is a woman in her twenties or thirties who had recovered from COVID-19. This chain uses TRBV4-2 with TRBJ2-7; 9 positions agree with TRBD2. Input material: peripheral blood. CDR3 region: CASSQHLTAGGTYEQYF. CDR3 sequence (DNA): TGTGCCAGCAGCCAGCATCTAACAGCGGGGGGTACCTACGAGCAGTACTTC.